This T cell receptor (beta chain) was recorded in a study of CD8+CD57+ T cells in acquired aplastic anemia. Study-wide results and caveats: Between patients and controls, CD8+ Simpson's diversity did not vary significantly.

With respect to this clonotype: Its antigen is as yet unknown.

Whoever was chosen for sequencing had shown CD8+CD57+ cell expansion by flow cytometry. V was cut by 4 bases and J by 3 bases, with 10 bases left in between. There are 13 residues in the CDR3. Researchers used genomic DNA as the template to profile TCR beta VDJ and CDR3. In TCRdb, the reads were re-called with MiXCR into one record per CDR3 protein. This sample has 250,000 or so distinct CDR3 sequences; 45% to 50% occur once, and the top ten carry less than 9%. The chain employs TRBV12-3 or TRBV12-4 and TRBJ2-7, with D uncertain. The clonotype was recovered from a human donor with aplastic anemia. The source material was sorted CD4+, CD8+, or CD8+CD57+ T cells (not recorded which) from PBMCs. CDR3 loop: CASSSPARYEQYF. CDR3 sequence (DNA): TGTGCCAGCAGTTCCCCGGCACGCTACGAGCAGTACTTC.